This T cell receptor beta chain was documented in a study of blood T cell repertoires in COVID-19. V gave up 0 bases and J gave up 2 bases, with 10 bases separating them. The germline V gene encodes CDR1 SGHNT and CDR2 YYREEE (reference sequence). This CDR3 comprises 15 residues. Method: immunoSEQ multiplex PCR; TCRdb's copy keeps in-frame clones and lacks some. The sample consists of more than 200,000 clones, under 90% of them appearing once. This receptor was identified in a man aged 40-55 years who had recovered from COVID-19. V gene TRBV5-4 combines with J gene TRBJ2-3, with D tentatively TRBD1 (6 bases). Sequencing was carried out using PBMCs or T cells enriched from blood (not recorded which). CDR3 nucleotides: TGTGCCAGCAGCTTGGCGTCAGGGGACACAGATACGCAGTATTTT. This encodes CASSLASGDTDTQYF.